Shown below are 30 T cell receptor beta chains from a single sample sequenced in a study of T cell responses to AZD1222 COVID-19 vaccine. Method: immunoSEQ multiplex PCR; TCRdb's copy keeps in-frame clones and lacks some. Among 140,000 to 150,000 clones listed, approximately 90% were seen once. Sequenced material: peripheral blood, taken 28 days after the second AZD1222 dose. Receptor source: an adult who received the AZD1222 COVID-19 vaccine.

In this sample, this clone turned up a few times. V and J are TRBV9 and TRBJ1-2; D is unclear. Germline V gene lookup returns CDR1 SGDLS and CDR2 YYNGEE. The CDR3 contains 14 residues. V lost 0 bases, J lost 5 bases, and 11 bases lay in between. CDR3 amino acids: CASSVEGIGYGYTF. The CDR3 nucleotides are TGTGCCAGCAGCGTAGAAGGGATAGGATATGGCTACACCTTC.

The CDR3 sequence is CATSRGLFSGRGPNQPQHF. The CDR3 DNA reads as TGTGCCACCAGCAGAGGCCTTTTCAGCGGCAGGGGGCCCAATCAGCCCCAGCATTTT. The J gene is TRBJ1-5, the V gene TRBV15, with 8 bases matching TRBD1. Trimming took 1 base from V and 3 from J; bases not matched to a gene: 14. There are 19 residues in the CDR3. CDR1 LNHNV and CDR2 YYDKDF come from the germline V gene (reference sequence).

This clone showed up just a few times. The genes are TRBV4-1 and TRBJ2-1; the match to TRBD2 covers 12 bases. Germline V lookup: CDR1 MGHRA, CDR2 YSYEKL. The CDR3 covers 18 residues. With V trimmed by 4 bases and J by 0 bases, 7 bases remained unmatched. For the CDR3, the DNA is TGCGCCAGCAGCCTCGGACTAGCGGGGCCCCGCTCCTACAATGAGCAGTTCTTC. This sequence encodes CASSLGLAGPRSYNEQFF.

The J gene is TRBJ1-6, the V gene TRBV28; TRBD1 matches 9 bases. V shed 11 bases and J 8 bases; nucleotides not matched to a gene: 4. Germline-derived CDR1 and CDR2 are MDHEN and SYDVKM. The CDR3 sequence is 12 residues long. The CDR3 nucleotides are TGTGCCTCGGGACAGGGTGATTCACCCCTCCACTTT. Amino acid sequence: CASGQGDSPLHF.

The chain combines TRBV19 with TRBJ2-7; tentatively, D is TRBD2 (6 bases). Per the germline V gene, CDR1 is LNHDA and CDR2 is SQIVND (reference sequence). CDR3 length equals 17 residues. The ends were cut back, 3 bases at V and 0 bases at J, with 18 bases in the middle. CDR3 coding DNA: TGTGCCAGTAGTATTGAAGGTGGGGGGAGGAACTCCTACGAGCAGTACTTC. It codes for CASSIEGGGRNSYEQYF.

The rearrangement uses TRBV10-3 and TRBJ2-7; 11 bases line up with TRBD2. CDR3 length: 16 residues. The germline V gene has CDR1 ENHRY and CDR2 SYGVKD. V dropped 4 bases and J dropped 1; count of bases not matched to a gene: 6. Written as DNA, the CDR3 is TGTGCCATCAGTGCAACCGGGACTAGCGGTTCCTACGAGCAGTACTTC. Protein product: CAISATGTSGSYEQYF.

The chain recombines TRBV6-5 with TRBJ1-1, with a tentative D call TRBD1 (6 bases). Germline lookup yields CDR1 MNHEY and CDR2 SVGAGI. V dropped 5 bases and J dropped 1 base, with 11 bases sitting between them. The CDR3 spans 14 residues. The CDR3 DNA follows: TGTGCCAGCAGTACCCCGACAGGGAACACTGAAGCTTTCTTT. Translation: CASSTPTGNTEAFF.

This chain connects TRBV3-1 (or the pseudogene TRBV3-2) to TRBJ2-2; 9 bases match TRBD2. Germline V gene lookup returns CDR1 LGHDT and CDR2 YNNKEL (reference sequence). V lost 7 bases to trimming and J lost 5 bases; unmatched junction nucleotides: 8. CDR3 length equals 15 residues. The CDR3 nucleotides are TGTGCCAGCACCCGAGCGGGAGGCGGGACCGGGGAGCTGTTTTTT. Amino acid sequence: CASTRAGGGTGELFF.

The V and J genes are TRBV7-9 and TRBJ1-1; D is uncertain. The germline V gene encodes CDR1 SEHNR and CDR2 FQNEAQ (reference sequence). This CDR3 comprises 12 residues. Trimming left V 5 bases short and J 10 bases short, with 14 bases between. The CDR3 sequence: CASSGKVSGAFF. DNA of the CDR3: TGTGCCAGCAGCGGAAAGGTTTCGGGAGCTTTCTTT. Looking up the rest from reference TRBV7-9 and TRBJ1-1 gives the full variable domain: DTGVSQNPRHKITKRGQNVTFRCDPISEHNRLYWYRQTLGQGPEFLTYFQNEAQLEKSRLLSDRFSAERPKGSFSTLEIQRTEQGDSAMYLCASSGKVSGAFFGQGTRLTVV.

This sequence joins TRBV7-2 and TRBJ1-2, with 9 bases identical to TRBD1. Germline V CDR1 and CDR2: SGHTA, FQGNSA. The CDR3 extends over 13 amino acids. V trimming: 6 bases; J trimming: 3 bases; junction bases outside the gene matches: 2. CDR3 DNA: TGTGCCAGCAGTCGACAGGGGGACTATGGCTACACCTTC. The encoded protein is CASSRQGDYGYTF.

DNA for the CDR3: TGTGCCAGCAAGAGGGAAGGGGGCGGGGAGCTGTTTTTT. Translating gives CASKREGGGELFF. The chain carries TRBV2 and TRBJ2-2; TRBD1 is a possible D gene (6 bases). Germline CDR1 and CDR2: SNHLY and FYNNEI. The V and J ends lost 7 bases and 7 bases respectively, with 13 bases between them. The CDR3 runs to 13 residues.

The gene calls are TRBV2 and TRBJ2-7; either TRBD1 or TRBD2 may supply D (5 bases each). Deletions cut 6 bases from V and 2 bases from J, with 14 bases between. CDR1 is SNHLY and CDR2 is FYNNEI in the germline V gene. The CDR3 loop spans 14 amino acids. CDR3 protein: CASRYGADTYEQYF. For the CDR3, the DNA is TGTGCCAGCAGGTACGGGGCGGATACCTACGAGCAGTACTTC.

The chain employs TRBV30 and TRBJ1-2, with a tentative D call TRBD1 (6 bases). This CDR3 spans 14 amino acids. Germline CDR1 GTSNPN, CDR2 SVGIG (reference sequence). V was cut by 3 bases and J by 5 bases, with 16 bases left in between. As DNA, the CDR3 is TGTGCCTGGAGCGTCGAGACAGGATGGTATGGCTACACCTTC. Its translation: CAWSVETGWYGYTF.

The chain joins TRBV4-3 to TRBJ2-7, with 7 nucleotides matching TRBD2. This CDR3 region has 16 residues. The germline CDR1 and CDR2 sequences are LGHNA and YSLEER. The V and J ends lost 4 bases and 0 bases, in that order; junction bases with no gene match: 9. The CDR3 spells CASSREGTKSSYEQYF. The CDR3 bases are TGCGCCAGCAGCCGAGAAGGGACTAAGAGCTCCTACGAGCAGTACTTC.

The chain couples TRBV27 to TRBJ1-5; TRBD1 agrees at 7 bases. Germline lookup yields CDR1 MNHEY and CDR2 SMNVEV (reference sequence). The CDR3 covers 15 residues. V was pared by 6 bases and J by 4 bases, with 9 bases of the junction left unmatched. CDR3 sequence: CASSPLTGSNQPQHF. In nucleotides, the CDR3 is TGTGCCAGCAGCCCTCTGACAGGGTCAAATCAGCCCCAGCATTTT.

This clone was counted a single time. V gene TRBV5-4 combines with J gene TRBJ1-6; no definite D call. Germline lookup yields CDR1 SGHNT and CDR2 YYREEE (reference sequence). V dropped 10 bases and J dropped 5 bases, with 10 bases sitting between them. The length of the CDR3 is 12 residues. CDR3 sequence: CAGRRDNSPLHF. In nucleotides, the CDR3 is TGTGCCGGACGGCGAGATAATTCACCCCTCCACTTT.

Concerning this clone: The same CDR3 is also encoded by other DNA sequences in this sample. V and J are TRBV10-3 and TRBJ2-7; D possibly corresponds to TRBD1 (6 bases). The CDR3 extends over 13 amino acids. Germline assignment: CDR1 ENHRY and CDR2 SYGVKD. V was cut by 6 bases and J by 2 bases, with 11 bases left in between. CDR3 in amino acids: CAISVGTTYEQYF. The CDR3 nucleotides read TGTGCCATCAGCGTTGGGACAACCTACGAGCAGTACTTC.

This rearrangement joins TRBV7-9 to TRBJ2-5; D is unresolved. The V end lost 6 bases, the J end lost 3 bases, and 5 bases lay between the germline ends. Germline CDR1 SEHNR, CDR2 FQNEAQ (reference sequence). CDR3 size: 11 residues. The CDR3 region is CASRRKETQYF. As DNA, the CDR3 is TGTGCCAGCAGAAGAAAAGAGACCCAGTACTTC. Complete variable domain (other parts from reference TRBV7-9 and TRBJ2-5): DTGVSQNPRHKITKRGQNVTFRCDPISEHNRLYWYRQTLGQGPEFLTYFQNEAQLEKSRLLSDRFSAERPKGSFSTLEIQRTEQGDSAMYLCASRRKETQYFGPGTRLLVL.

The chain uses TRBV9 and TRBJ1-1, with a tentative D call TRBD1 (5 bases). Trimming took off 3 bases at V and 10 bases at J, with 13 bases between the two ends. CDR1 is SGDLS and CDR2 is YYNGEE in the germline V gene. The CDR3 spans 12 residues. The CDR3 coding sequence is TGTGCCAGCAGCGGCAGCAGTGGGGCAGCTTTCTTT. The encoded protein is CASSGSSGAAFF.

The chain recombines TRBV19 with TRBJ1-1; D is unresolved. The CDR3 is 14 residues long. Trimming removed 7 bases from V and 4 bases from J, with 16 bases in between. CDR1 is LNHDA and CDR2 is SQIVND in the germline V gene (reference sequence). The CDR3 here is CASTPSQAGTEAFF. The CDR3 nucleotides are TGTGCCAGTACCCCCTCCCAGGCGGGCACTGAAGCTTTCTTT.

This clone was counted only a few times. This rearrangement joins TRBV6-5 to TRBJ1-1; weak D call: TRBD1 (6 bases). V lost 7 bases to trimming and J lost 5 bases, with 17 bases between them. This CDR3 has 14 amino acids. Germline V lookup: CDR1 MNHEY, CDR2 SVGAGI. The CDR3, as DNA: TGTGCCAGCACAAAAACAGGGTTTCGGACTGAAGCTTTCTTT. Encoded protein: CASTKTGFRTEAFF.

The chain is built from TRBV7-6 and TRBJ1-3; D may be TRBD1 (6 bases). CDR1 is SGHVS and CDR2 is FNYEAQ in the germline V gene. V lost 3 bases, J lost 0 bases, and 12 bases lay in between. This CDR3 region has 16 residues. For the CDR3, the DNA is TGTGCCAGCAGCTTCGGACAGAGCACCTCTGGAAACACCATATATTTT. Its protein product is CASSFGQSTSGNTIYF.

The rearrangement uses TRBV5-1 and TRBJ2-1, with a possible D match to TRBD1 (5 bases). CDR3 length equals 13 residues. CDR1 is SGHRS and CDR2 is YFSETQ in the germline V gene. V was trimmed by 5 bases and J by 4 bases, leaving 10 bases between them. This chain's CDR3 is CASSSDIYNEQFF. For the CDR3, the DNA is TGCGCCAGCAGTTCGGACATTTACAATGAGCAGTTCTTC.

This chain connects TRBV7-9 to TRBJ1-2, with 7 bases lining up with TRBD1. The junction had 7 bases not matched to a gene; V was cut back by 5 bases and J by 4 bases. CDR3 length: 14 residues. Germline values: CDR1 SEHNR, CDR2 FQNEAQ (reference sequence). CDR3 sequence: CASSPGGGGYGYTF. CDR3 DNA sequence: TGTGCCAGCAGCCCAGGGGGGGGCGGCTATGGCTACACCTTC.

This rearrangement joins TRBV7-9 to TRBJ2-2; D possibly corresponds to TRBD2 (5 bases). The CDR3 consists of 16 residues. Looked up from germline, CDR1 is SEHNR and CDR2 is FQNEAQ (reference sequence). The V end lost 5 bases, the J end lost 5 bases, and 18 bases lay between the germline ends. The DNA of the CDR3 is TGTGCCAGCAGCCCGGAAACGATTCCGGGGACCGGGGAGCTGTTTTTT. It specifies CASSPETIPGTGELFF.

J is TRBJ1-1 and V is TRBV16; tentative D call: TRBD1 (5 bases). The CDR3 sequence is 12 residues long. Germline V lookup: CDR1 KGHSY, CDR2 FQNENV. V lost 1 base to trimming and J lost 9 bases, with 9 bases between them. The CDR3 nucleotides are TGTGCCAGCAGCCAATTAGGGGCCCAAGCTTTCTTT. This gives the protein CASSQLGAQAFF.

The gene calls are TRBV3-1 (or the pseudogene TRBV3-2) and TRBJ1-1; D is unclear. Trimming stripped 4 bases from V and 3 bases from J, with 3 bases between. This CDR3 has 11 residues. CDR1 is LGHDT, CDR2 YNNKEL, per germline (reference sequence). CDR3 coding DNA: TGTGCCAGCAGCCCGGACACTGAAGCTTTCTTT. Encoded protein: CASSPDTEAFF.

The chain carries TRBV7-9 and TRBJ2-3; TRBD1 aligns across 7 bases. The CDR3 totals 14 residues. The germline V gene has CDR1 SEHNR and CDR2 FQNEAQ (reference sequence). Germline trimming cut 6 bases from V and 4 bases from J; bases unmatched to any gene: 7. In DNA, the CDR3 is TGTGCCAGCAGGCGTACAGGGGATTCAGATACGCAGTATTTT. Protein product: CASRRTGDSDTQYF.

The gene calls are TRBV29-1 and TRBJ1-1; D gene uncertain. This CDR3 has 11 amino acids. Looked up from germline, CDR1 is SQVTM and CDR2 is ANQGSEA. V lost 6 bases to trimming and J lost 0 bases, with 5 bases between them. The CDR3 region is CSVILNTEAFF. The DNA for the CDR3 is TGCAGCGTGATCCTGAACACTGAAGCTTTCTTT.

V and J are TRBV19 and TRBJ1-4; D ambiguous. CDR1 is LNHDA and CDR2 is SQIVND in the germline V gene (reference sequence). There are 15 residues in the CDR3. Trimming pared 2 bases from V and 8 bases from J, leaving 15 bases between. For the CDR3, the DNA is TGTGCCAGTAGTATAAGCTACTCCAGAGGGGAAAAACTGTTTTTT. Its translation is CASSISYSRGEKLFF.